This T cell receptor (beta chain) was found in a study of T cells in Graves' hyperthyroidism and ophthalmopathy. Study-wide results and limits: Model predictions of ophthalmopathy came a median approximately 6 months before onset. Among clonotypes expanded in thyroid above 0.001, most were also found in blood.

Clinical symptoms, serum thyroxine and TRAb, thyroid ultrasound and orbital computed tomography together formed the diagnostic basis. The source material, RNA transcripts, was used to amplify TCR beta CDR3 regions. Using the HTBI primer set, a first-round RT-PCR was run on the TCR CDR3. TCRdb re-called the multiplex PCR reads through MiXCR, storing one row per CDR3 protein. The repertoire holds 690,000 or so distinct CDR3 sequences, with 18% as singletons. Losses at the gene ends were 8 bases for V and 0 bases for J; bases not matched to a gene: 3. This CDR3 is built from 13 residues. Germline CDR1 is SGHRS and CDR2 is YFSETQ. This clonotype was seen many times. As yet, its antigen is unknown.

The sequence derives from a woman in her forties or fifties with Graves' hyperthyroidism that later progressed to Graves' ophthalmopathy. Sequencing was carried out using blood. This chain joins TRBV5-1 and TRBJ2-7; 9 nucleotides align to TRBD1. CDR3 region: CASRQGVSYEQYF. CDR3 in DNA: TGCGCCAGTCGACAGGGGGTCTCCTACGAGCAGTACTTC.